The 14 T cell receptor beta chains below come from one sample, sequenced in a study of OX40 agonist ivuxolimab in advanced cancers. Repertoires were generated with immunoSEQ multiplex PCR, while TCRdb's copy carries only in-frame clones and drops some. The repertoire holds tens of thousands of clones, with 75% to 80% as singletons. Sequencing used CD4+ or CD8+ T cells sorted from blood, obtained in a trial of the OX40 agonist ivuxolimab. The receptors were gathered from an adult with an advanced solid tumor such as melanoma, head and neck, liver or kidney cancer.

The chain couples TRBV29-1 to TRBJ1-1; D is perhaps TRBD1 (5 bases). Germline CDR1 SQVTM, CDR2 ANQGSEA. The CDR3 spans 13 residues. V lost 8 bases, J lost 0 bases, and 13 bases lay in between. CDR3 DNA: TGCAGCTCGAAACGGGGGTTGAACACTGAAGCTTTCTTT. Amino acids: CSSKRGLNTEAFF.

V and J are TRBV5-1 and TRBJ1-1; no definite D call. Germline CDR1 is SGHRS and CDR2 is YFSETQ. The CDR3 is 15 residues long. V lost 4 bases, J lost 0 bases, and 13 bases lay in between. CDR3 DNA: TGCGCCAGCAGCCTGAGAACGGTAATGAACACTGAAGCTTTCTTT. Protein: CASSLRTVMNTEAFF.

This rearrangement joins TRBV7-8 to TRBJ1-5; D gene uncertain. Per germline, CDR1 SGHVS and CDR2 FQNEAQ. Trimming pared 4 bases from V and 7 bases from J, leaving 8 bases between. The CDR3 length is 12 residues. CDR3: CASSSGGQPQHF. DNA for the CDR3: TGTGCCAGCAGCTCCGGTGGGCAGCCCCAGCATTTT.

This rearrangement joins TRBV19 to TRBJ2-1; 9 positions agree with TRBD2. The junction had 11 bases not matched to a gene; V was cut back by 7 bases and J by 10 bases. CDR3 length: 14 amino acids. Germline V gives CDR1 LNHDA, CDR2 SQIVND (reference sequence). The CDR3 DNA reads as TGTGCCAGTACACAGACTAGCGGTATTGGGGAGCAGTTCTTC. Its translation is CASTQTSGIGEQFF.

As DNA, the CDR3 is TGTGCCAGCGCCACGGGGGGAGCAGGGAATGGCTACACCTTC. Translating it yields CASATGGAGNGYTF. The V gene is TRBV6-1, the J gene TRBJ1-2; maybe TRBD1 (5 bases). The CDR3 is 14 amino acids. V was cut by 8 bases and J by 6 bases, with 19 bases left in between. Germline lookup yields CDR1 MNHNS and CDR2 SASEGT.

V and J are TRBV2 and TRBJ2-7; D is undetermined. The germline V and J ends were trimmed by 6 bases and 0 bases, with 15 bases remaining between them. CDR3 length: 15 residues. Germline CDR1 SNHLY, CDR2 FYNNEI. CDR3: CASRFGGSNSYEQYF. The CDR3, as DNA: TGTGCCAGCAGGTTCGGTGGTTCTAACTCCTACGAGCAGTACTTC.

The chain uses TRBV10-1 and TRBJ1-5, with D tentatively TRBD1 (5 bases). From germline, CDR1 is WNHNN and CDR2 SYGVQD (reference sequence). The CDR3 totals 18 residues. Trimming pared 5 bases from V and 0 bases from J, leaving 20 bases between. CDR3 in DNA: TGCGCCAGCAGTAATGTGGGCAGGGAAGGGCATAGCAATCAGCCCCAGCATTTT. Translated: CASSNVGREGHSNQPQHF.

The CDR3: CASEREGNQPQHF. The DNA for the CDR3 is TGTGCCAGCGAGAGGGAGGGCAATCAGCCCCAGCATTTT. V is TRBV2 and J is TRBJ1-5; D remains ambiguous. This CDR3 spans 13 amino acids. Germline CDR1 SNHLY, CDR2 FYNNEI. V lost 8 bases, J lost 2 bases, and 10 bases lay in between.

The V and J genes are TRBV6-6 and TRBJ2-3; TRBD1 or TRBD2 may be the D gene (5 bases each). CDR1 is MNHNY and CDR2 is SVGAGI in the germline V gene (reference sequence). V lost 5 bases, J lost 5 bases, and 17 bases lay in between. The CDR3 totals 15 residues. The CDR3 loop reads CASSEHQGAGDTQYF. CDR3 DNA: TGTGCCAGCAGTGAGCACCAAGGGGCGGGAGATACGCAGTATTTT.

V and J are TRBV5-4 and TRBJ2-2; D is ambiguous. The CDR3 length is 13 residues. Germline V CDR1 and CDR2: SGHNT, YYREEE (reference sequence). Trimming took off 5 bases at V and 6 bases at J, with 11 bases between the two ends. As DNA, the CDR3 is TGTGCCAGCAGTTTTGATGTACCCGGGGAGCTGTTTTTT. This sequence encodes CASSFDVPGELFF.

The sample holds a few counts of this clone. V and J are TRBV4-3 and TRBJ2-1; D is undetermined. CDR1 is LGHNA, CDR2 YSLEER, per germline. This CDR3 contains 11 residues. Trimming took off 2 bases at V and 10 bases at J, with 6 bases between the two ends. CDR3 residues: CASSQLNEQFF. CDR3 nucleotide sequence: TGCGCCAGCAGCCAACTCAACGAGCAGTTCTTC.

The chain joins TRBV5-3 to TRBJ2-1, with D possibly TRBD2 on 5 matching bases. TRBV5-3 falls under the ORF class, with uncertain function. The CDR3 contains 17 residues. With 0 bases removed from V and 4 bases from J, the gap between germline ends came to 17 bases. DNA for the CDR3: TGTGCCAGAAGCTTGGGGGAGCCATTCCTCTATTACAATGAGCAGTTCTTC. It specifies CARSLGEPFLYYNEQFF.

This clone was observed a few times. The gene calls are TRBV6-5 and TRBJ2-5; the D gene is possibly TRBD1 (5 bases). The CDR3 contains 14 residues. Trimming left V 0 bases short and J 4 bases short, with 9 bases between. Germline CDR1 MNHEY, CDR2 SVGAGI. Written as DNA, the CDR3 is TGTGCCAGCAGTTACTCGTCAGGGCGAGAGACCCAGTACTTC. It specifies CASSYSSGRETQYF.

The chain links TRBV6-5 to TRBJ2-2; perhaps TRBD2 as D (5 bases). Trimming shortened V by 5 bases and J by 2 bases, and 6 bases separated the two germline ends. This CDR3 is built from 13 residues. Germline values: CDR1 MNHEY, CDR2 SVGAGI. The CDR3 reads CASSRLNTGELFF. CDR3 nucleotides: TGTGCCAGCAGTAGACTAAACACCGGGGAGCTGTTTTTT.